Presented here are 11 T cell receptor beta chains from one specimen sequenced in a study of T cell repertoires in cytomegalovirus infection. No antigen is known for these receptors. A single record per CDR3 protein comes from TCRdb applying MiXCR to the reads. This sample has about 920,000 distinct CDR3 sequences, with roughly 31% found just once. The source was cultured CD8+ T cells from PBMCs, collected from culture after CMV antigen stimulation. Receptors were obtained from a human donor in good health (CMV status not recorded). Some clones in this sample may be carry-over from other donors' samples.

In its sample, this clonotype was seen a few times. V is TRBV7-9 and J is TRBJ2-1; D ambiguous. V lost 5 bases and J 2 bases, leaving 16 bases between the germline ends. This CDR3 has 16 amino acids. The germline V gene has CDR1 SEHNR and CDR2 FQNEAQ (reference sequence). CDR3 DNA sequence: TGTGCCAGCAGCCCCGCGACGGGTTATCCCTACAATGAGCAGTTCTTC. This codes for CASSPATGYPYNEQFF.

There are many counts of this clonotype. The rearrangement joins TRBV7-8 to TRBJ2-2, with 9 bases lining up with TRBD1. From germline, CDR1 is SGHVS and CDR2 FQNEAQ. The CDR3 length is 14 residues. V trimming: 8 bases; J trimming: 5 bases; junction bases outside the gene matches: 6. The CDR3 loop reads CASLYDRGTGELFF. The CDR3 bases are TGTGCCAGCCTCTACGACAGGGGGACCGGGGAGCTGTTTTTT.

The chain uses TRBV20-1 and TRBJ1-3, with D uncertain. The CDR3 runs to 15 residues. Trimming stripped 3 bases from V and 2 bases from J, with 14 bases between. The germline V gene encodes CDR1 DFQATT and CDR2 SNEGSKA (reference sequence). This CDR3 is CSASKPGRPGNTIYF. The CDR3 DNA sequence: TGCAGTGCTAGTAAGCCGGGCAGGCCTGGAAACACCATATATTTT.

The chain couples TRBV12-3 or TRBV12-4 to TRBJ2-5, with D perhaps TRBD2 (7 bases). The CDR3 runs 16 residues. Trimming removed 6 bases from V and 3 bases from J, with 20 bases in between. The CDR3 reads CASSPGGRGAKETQYF. CDR3 nucleotides: TGTGCCAGCAGCCCGGGGGGACGGGGGGCAAAAGAGACCCAGTACTTC.

V is TRBV12-3 or TRBV12-4 and J is TRBJ2-2; 7 bases are a match to TRBD1. This CDR3 has 14 residues. Trimming took 7 bases from V and 6 from J; bases not matched to a gene: 8. The CDR3 DNA sequence: TGTGCCAGCACCGAAACAGGGGCGGCCGGGGAGCTGTTTTTT. Amino acids: CASTETGAAGELFF.

V usage is TRBV19 and J usage is TRBJ2-3; D not resolved. The CDR3 sequence is 14 residues long. Germline-derived CDR1 and CDR2 are LNHDA and SQIVND (reference sequence). V lost 6 bases to trimming and J lost 8 bases, with 18 bases between them. The CDR3 DNA reads TGTGCCAGTAGCATTCTCATTGAGCCCGGTACGCAGTATTTT. Translated, it gives CASSILIEPGTQYF.

The chain links TRBV27 to TRBJ1-2; D is possibly TRBD1 (6 bases). Per the germline V gene, CDR1 is MNHEY and CDR2 is SMNVEV (reference sequence). There are 15 residues in the CDR3. Trimming left V 3 bases short and J 4 bases short, with 15 bases between. The CDR3 DNA follows: TGTGCCAGCAGTTTGTGGATACAGGGACCCTATGGCTACACCTTC. Its protein product is CASSLWIQGPYGYTF.

Only a few counts were recorded for this clonotype. The rearrangement links TRBV2 to TRBJ1-3, with D uncertain. V lost 6 bases and J lost 3, with 18 bases in between. Germline CDR1 and CDR2: SNHLY and FYNNEI. CDR3 length equals 16 residues. CDR3 bases: TGTGCCAGCAGGCTTGCTGGAGCCGTATATGGAAACACCATATATTTT. Residues: CASRLAGAVYGNTIYF.

This chain uses TRBV10-3 with TRBJ1-1; TRBD1 might be the D (5 bases). Germline V gene lookup returns CDR1 ENHRY and CDR2 SYGVKD. Trimming cost V 0 bases and J 1 base, with 18 bases left between them. This CDR3 region has 18 residues. The CDR3 DNA reads as TGTGCCATCAGTGAGTCTATTAAATCTCCGGGGCCGAACACTGAAGCTTTCTTT. It is translated as CAISESIKSPGPNTEAFF.

This clonotype was picked up many times. The V gene is TRBV7-6, the J gene TRBJ2-1; D is unclear. The V and J ends lost 2 bases and 2 bases respectively, with 16 bases between them. The CDR3 runs to 17 residues. Per the germline V gene, CDR1 is SGHVS and CDR2 is FNYEAQ. CDR3: CASSLNPGQQTYNEQFF. CDR3 sequence (DNA): TGTGCCAGCAGCTTAAACCCTGGGCAGCAGACCTACAATGAGCAGTTCTTC. Combining the CDR3 with reference TRBV7-6 and TRBJ2-1 gives the whole variable domain GAGVSQSPRYKVTKRGQDVALRCDPISGHVSLYWYRQALGQGPEFLTYFNYEAQQDKSGLPNDRFSAERPEGSISTLTIQRTEQRDSAMYRCASSLNPGQQTYNEQFFGPGTRLTVL.

The rearrangement joins TRBV20-1 to TRBJ2-5; tentatively, D is TRBD2 (5 bases). CDR3 length: 14 residues. Trimming left V 0 bases short and J 8 bases short, with 16 bases between. Germline CDR1 reads DFQATT; CDR2 reads SNEGSKA (reference sequence). The CDR3 DNA sequence: TGCAGTGCTAGAGAGCCTGTGAGGGATATAACCCAGTACTTC. Translating gives CSAREPVRDITQYF.